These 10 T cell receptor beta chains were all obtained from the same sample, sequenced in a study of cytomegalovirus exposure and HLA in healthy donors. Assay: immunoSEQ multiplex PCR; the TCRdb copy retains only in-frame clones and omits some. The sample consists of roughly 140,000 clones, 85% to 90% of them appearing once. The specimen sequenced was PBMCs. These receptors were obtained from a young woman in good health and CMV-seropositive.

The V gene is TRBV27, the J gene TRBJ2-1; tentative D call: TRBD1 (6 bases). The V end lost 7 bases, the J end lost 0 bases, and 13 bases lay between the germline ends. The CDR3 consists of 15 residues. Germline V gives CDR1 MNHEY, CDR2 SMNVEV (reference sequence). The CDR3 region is CASTVGQSSYNEQFF. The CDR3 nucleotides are TGTGCCAGCACCGTTGGACAGAGCTCCTACAATGAGCAGTTCTTC.

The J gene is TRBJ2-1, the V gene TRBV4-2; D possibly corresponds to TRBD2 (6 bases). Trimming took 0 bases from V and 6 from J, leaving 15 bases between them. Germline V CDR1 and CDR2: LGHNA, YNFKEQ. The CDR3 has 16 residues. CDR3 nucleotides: TGTGCCAGCAGCCAAGAGGCGGGGAATCTCTTCAATGAGCAGTTCTTC. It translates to CASSQEAGNLFNEQFF.

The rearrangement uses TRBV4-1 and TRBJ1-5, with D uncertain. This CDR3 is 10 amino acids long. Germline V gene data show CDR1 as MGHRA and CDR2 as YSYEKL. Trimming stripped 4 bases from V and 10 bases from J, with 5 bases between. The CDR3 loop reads CASSLHPQHF. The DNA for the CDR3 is TGCGCCAGCAGCCTCCATCCCCAGCATTTT.

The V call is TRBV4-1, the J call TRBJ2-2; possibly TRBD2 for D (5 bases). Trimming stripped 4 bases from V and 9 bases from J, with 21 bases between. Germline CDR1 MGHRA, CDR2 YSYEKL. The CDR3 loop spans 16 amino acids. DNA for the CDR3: TGCGCCAGCAGCCCCTCCAACGTGAGGGATGGGAGGGAGCTGTTTTTT. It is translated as CASSPSNVRDGRELFF.

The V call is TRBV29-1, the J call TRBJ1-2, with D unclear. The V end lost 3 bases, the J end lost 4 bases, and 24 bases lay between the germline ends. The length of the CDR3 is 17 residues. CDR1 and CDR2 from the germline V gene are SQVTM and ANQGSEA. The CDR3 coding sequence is TGCAGCGTTGACCAAGCGGCAGGTGGAAATCTAGGCTATGGCTACACCTTC. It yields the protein CSVDQAAGGNLGYGYTF.

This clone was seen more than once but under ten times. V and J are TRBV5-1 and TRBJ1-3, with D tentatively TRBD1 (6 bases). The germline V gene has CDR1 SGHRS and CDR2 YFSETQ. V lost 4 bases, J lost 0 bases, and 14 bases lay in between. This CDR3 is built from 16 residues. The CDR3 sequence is CASSPDSQSSGNTIYF. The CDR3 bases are TGCGCCAGCAGCCCGGACAGTCAAAGCTCTGGAAACACCATATATTTT.

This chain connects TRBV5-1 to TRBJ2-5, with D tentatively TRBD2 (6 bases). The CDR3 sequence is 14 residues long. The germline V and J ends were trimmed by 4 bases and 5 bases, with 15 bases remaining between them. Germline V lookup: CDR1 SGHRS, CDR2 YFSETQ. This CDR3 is CASSPTSFLETQYF. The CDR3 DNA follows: TGCGCCAGCAGCCCAACTAGCTTTCTGGAGACCCAGTACTTC.

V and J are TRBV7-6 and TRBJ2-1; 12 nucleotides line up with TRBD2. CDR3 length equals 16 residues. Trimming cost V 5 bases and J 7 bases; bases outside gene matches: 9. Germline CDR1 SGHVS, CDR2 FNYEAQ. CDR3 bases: TGTGCCAGCAGCCGAGGACTAGCGGGAACCATAAATGAGCAGTTCTTC. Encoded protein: CASSRGLAGTINEQFF. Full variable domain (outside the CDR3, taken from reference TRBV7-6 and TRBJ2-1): GAGVSQSPRYKVTKRGQDVALRCDPISGHVSLYWYRQALGQGPEFLTYFNYEAQQDKSGLPNDRFSAERPEGSISTLTIQRTEQRDSAMYRCASSRGLAGTINEQFFGPGTRLTVL.

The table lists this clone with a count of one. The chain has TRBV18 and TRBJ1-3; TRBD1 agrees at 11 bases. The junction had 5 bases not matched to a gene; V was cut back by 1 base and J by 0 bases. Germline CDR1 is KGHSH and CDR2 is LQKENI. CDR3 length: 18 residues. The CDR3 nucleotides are TGTGCCAGCTCACCACGGACAGGGGGCACCTACTCTGGAAACACCATATATTTT. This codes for CASSPRTGGTYSGNTIYF.

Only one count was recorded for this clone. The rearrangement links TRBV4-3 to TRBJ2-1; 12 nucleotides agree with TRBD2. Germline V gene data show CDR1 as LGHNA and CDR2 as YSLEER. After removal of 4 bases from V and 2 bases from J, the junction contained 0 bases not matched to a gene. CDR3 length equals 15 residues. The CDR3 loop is CASSRTSGAYNEQFF. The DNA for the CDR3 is TGCGCCAGCAGCCGGACTAGCGGGGCCTACAATGAGCAGTTCTTC.